This TCR beta chain was recorded in a study of blood T cell repertoires in COVID-19. About the study: From T cells, B-cell-depleted T cells, or PBMCs came the material, which was cDNA or gDNA.

Per the original data handling: Estimation of nucleated cell counts relied on the amplification of reference gene primers. Only in-frame clones appear in the TCRdb table, and some are missing; sequencing was by immunoSEQ multiplex PCR. V, J and clone size were drawn from that table, and D and trimming were deduced from the DNA. The data show roughly 43,000 clones, around 89% seen once. This CDR3 is built from 12 residues. Trimming removed 6 bases from V and 4 bases from J, with 6 bases in between. Germline V lookup: CDR1 KGHDR, CDR2 SFDVKD. Sequencing used peripheral blood. The chain recombines TRBV24-1 with TRBJ1-5, with D possibly being TRBD1 (5 bases). This TCR was sampled from a middle-aged man with active COVID-19. CDR3 DNA: TGTGCCACCAGTCAGGGAAATCAGCCCCAGCATTTT. Translating it yields CATSQGNQPQHF.